This TCR beta chain came from a study of breast tumors, draining lymph nodes, adjacent tissues. TCRdb independently ran MiXCR on the multiplex PCR reads; one entry per CDR3 protein. The data hold under 250,000 distinct CDR3 sequences, with about 34% observed a single time. Overall study findings and caveats: Tumor T cell lymph node origin was a supported hypothesis, not proven. Tumor TCR diversity was below lymph nodes but above nontumor tissue. Luminal-like breast cancer showed significantly higher tumor–nontumor repertoire similarity than basal-like. Most tumor T cells seemingly derive from lymph node, then expand in tumor.

About this clonotype itself: Its specificity is unknown.

The CDR3 runs to 15 residues. Trimming pared 3 bases from V and 0 bases from J, leaving 10 bases between. The germline CDR1 and CDR2 sequences are MRHNA and SNTAGT. The lymph nodes were axillary draining lymph nodes from breast cancer patients. This sequence was found in a female donor with breast cancer. Some clones in this sample may be carry-over from other donors' samples. The sample was axillary lymph node tissue. The gene calls are TRBV6-4 and TRBJ2-3; the D is unclear. CDR3 amino acids: CASSETPASTDTQYF. The CDR3 DNA is TGTGCCAGCAGTGAAACTCCTGCAAGCACAGATACGCAGTATTTT.